These 32 T cell receptor beta chains originate from one sample sequenced in a study of blood T cell repertoires in COVID-19. This table comes from immunoSEQ multiplex PCR, and its TCRdb copy is limited to in-frame clones, with some not included. The sample includes about 55,000 clones, 87% of them seen just once. The sequenced sample consisted of peripheral blood. The receptors originated from a man between 40 and 49 years old with COVID-19, enrolled during active disease.

The chain links TRBV19 to TRBJ1-1; tentatively, D is TRBD1 (6 bases). Germline CDR1 is LNHDA and CDR2 is SQIVND (reference sequence). Trimming took off 4 bases at V and 9 bases at J, with 12 bases between the two ends. The CDR3 has 12 amino acids. Written as DNA, the CDR3 is TGTGCCAGTAGTACTCAGGGGCGCCAAGCTTTCTTT. The encoded protein is CASSTQGRQAFF.

The chain joins TRBV12-3 or TRBV12-4 to TRBJ2-3; D is perhaps TRBD2 (6 bases). CDR3 length equals 13 residues. V lost 8 bases, J lost 3 bases, and 12 bases lay in between. The CDR3: CASLHLATDTQYF. DNA of the CDR3: TGTGCCAGCCTACATCTAGCGACAGATACGCAGTATTTT.

The chain employs TRBV3-1 (or the pseudogene TRBV3-2) and TRBJ1-3; no clear D. V lost 1 base and J 1 base, leaving 14 bases between the germline ends. The CDR3 runs to 17 residues. CDR1 LGHDT and CDR2 YNNKEL come from the germline V gene (reference sequence). The CDR3 reads CASSQADSTASGNTIYF. As DNA, the CDR3 is TGTGCCAGCAGCCAAGCGGACTCGACCGCTTCTGGAAACACCATATATTTT.

In this sample, this clone turned up a few times. V is TRBV10-3 and J is TRBJ2-1, with 7 bases that match TRBD1. V dropped 10 bases and J dropped 8; count of bases not matched to a gene: 8. CDR3 size: 12 residues. Germline V gene lookup returns CDR1 ENHRY and CDR2 SYGVKD. The DNA of the CDR3 is TGTGCCACTAAACAGGGGAACTATGAGCAGTTCTTC. Amino acid sequence: CATKQGNYEQFF.

The chain carries TRBV6-5 and TRBJ2-7; D may be TRBD1 (6 bases). Trimming stripped 2 bases from V and 3 bases from J, with 11 bases between. The CDR3 length is 14 residues. Germline V gives CDR1 MNHEY, CDR2 SVGAGI. Here the CDR3 reads CASSYATGYYEQYF. The CDR3 region has the DNA TGTGCCAGCAGTTACGCTACAGGGTACTACGAGCAGTACTTC.

This clone has just a few counts. This sequence joins TRBV14 and TRBJ2-5; 7 bases fit TRBD2. Germline lookup yields CDR1 SGHDN and CDR2 FVKESK. After removal of 0 bases from V and 3 bases from J, the junction contained 10 bases not matched to a gene. CDR3 length equals 17 residues. The CDR3 bases are TGTGCCAGCAGCCAAGATCAACCGGGACTAAGGAAAGAGACCCAGTACTTC. It specifies CASSQDQPGLRKETQYF. The full variable domain, in which reference TRBV14 and TRBJ2-5 provide the parts outside the CDR3, is EAGVTQFPSHSVIEKGQTVTLRCDPISGHDNLYWYRRVMGKEIKFLLHFVKESKQDESGMPNNRFLAERTGGTYSTLKVQPAELEDSGVYFCASSQDQPGLRKETQYFGPGTRLLVL.

The chain carries TRBV18 and TRBJ1-6; no definite D call. The CDR3 is 14 amino acids. Germline lookup yields CDR1 KGHSH and CDR2 LQKENI. Between the trimmed V and J ends, which lost 3 bases and 5 bases, there was a span of 8 bases. CDR3 sequence reads: CASSPNENNSPLHF. The DNA for the CDR3 is TGTGCCAGCTCACCGAACGAGAATAATTCACCCCTCCACTTT.

The chain employs TRBV6-6 and TRBJ1-4; D call uncertain. The V end lost 0 bases, the J end lost 7 bases, and 9 bases lay between the germline ends. CDR1 is MNHNY, CDR2 SVGAGI, per germline (reference sequence). This CDR3 spans 14 amino acids. CDR3 sequence: CASSYSEDSEKLFF. CDR3 bases: TGTGCCAGCAGTTACTCGGAGGATAGTGAAAAACTGTTTTTT.

The chain has TRBV3-1 (or the pseudogene TRBV3-2) and TRBJ1-5, with TRBD1 matching 12 bases. The V gene's germline CDR1 is LGHDT and CDR2 YNNKEL (reference sequence). J gave up 10 bases and V 5 bases, and 6 bases lay outside the gene matches. The CDR3 spans 14 residues. This CDR3 reads CASSLGQGAGPQHF. CDR3 bases: TGTGCCAGCAGCTTGGGACAGGGGGCAGGACCCCAGCATTTT.

The CDR3 DNA is TGTGCCAGCAGCTTAATGGGGGGGAGCAATTCACCCCTCCACTTT. The encoded protein is CASSLMGGSNSPLHF. This sequence joins TRBV7-3 and TRBJ1-6; weak D call: TRBD1 (5 bases). Germline V CDR1 and CDR2: SGHTA, FQGTGA. The CDR3 is made up of 15 amino acids. Trimming cost V 1 base and J 7 bases, with 11 bases left between them.

The V call is TRBV10-2, the J call TRBJ1-5; D possibly corresponds to TRBD1 (5 bases). The germline V and J ends were trimmed by 6 bases and 2 bases, with 11 bases remaining between them. This CDR3 is 14 amino acids long. Germline CDR1 is WSHSY and CDR2 is SAAADI. The chain's CDR3 is CASSVDSRNQPQHF. CDR3 sequence (DNA): TGCGCCAGCAGCGTCGACAGTCGCAATCAGCCCCAGCATTTT.

V usage is TRBV2 and J usage is TRBJ2-5, with 9 bases aligning to TRBD2. This CDR3 comprises 14 residues. The J segment lost 3 bases and the V segment lost 7 bases, leaving 6 bases of the junction unmatched. Germline V lookup: CDR1 SNHLY, CDR2 FYNNEI. CDR3 sequence (DNA): TGTGCCAGCAACCAACTAGCGGGCGAAGAGACCCAGTACTTC. This encodes CASNQLAGEETQYF.

The CDR3 DNA reads as TGTGCCAGCAAAGAGCGGGAGGCTACCTACGAGCAGTACTTC. It is translated as CASKEREATYEQYF. The chain combines TRBV2 with TRBJ2-7, with TRBD2 identical over 9 bases. V dropped 7 bases and J dropped 2; count of bases not matched to a gene: 6. The germline V gene encodes CDR1 SNHLY and CDR2 FYNNEI. This CDR3 is 14 amino acids long.

The chain recombines TRBV9 with TRBJ1-3; TRBD1 matches 7 bases. The V gene end was trimmed by 2 bases and the J gene end by 3 bases; junction bases not matched to a gene: 8. Per the germline V gene, CDR1 is SGDLS and CDR2 is YYNGEE. The length of the CDR3 is 16 residues. The CDR3 bases are TGTGCCAGCAGCGTCGGGGTGGACAGGTTTGGAAACACCATATATTTT. Its translation: CASSVGVDRFGNTIYF.

This clone showed up just a few times. The genes are TRBV30 and TRBJ1-2, with unresolved D. Germline V gene sequence: CDR1 GTSNPN, CDR2 SVGIG (reference sequence). V lost 3 bases to trimming and J lost 8 bases, with 13 bases between them. The length of the CDR3 is 12 residues. The CDR3 here is CAWRPGPGGYTF. The CDR3 coding sequence is TGTGCCTGGAGACCAGGACCGGGGGGCTACACCTTC.

The CDR3 spells CASSLGVRGRLSFF. CDR3 bases: TGTGCCAGCAGTTTAGGAGTAAGGGGGAGATTGTCGTTCTTC. The genes are TRBV28 and TRBJ2-1; tentative D call: TRBD1 (6 bases). Germline CDR1 is MDHEN and CDR2 is SYDVKM. Trimming took 2 bases from V and 15 from J, leaving 20 bases between them. CDR3 length: 14 residues.

This clone was detected a few times. The rearrangement links TRBV7-8 to TRBJ1-4; the match to TRBD1 covers 8 bases. In germline, CDR1 is SGHVS, CDR2 FQNEAQ. The CDR3 has 16 amino acids. V trimming: 0 bases; J trimming: 3 bases; junction bases outside the gene matches: 3. The CDR3 region has the DNA TGTGCCAGCAGCTTAGCCACAGGGGGGCCTAATGAAAAACTGTTTTTT. Translated: CASSLATGGPNEKLFF. Together with reference TRBV7-8 and TRBJ1-4, the CDR3 gives the full variable domain: GAGVSQSPRYKVAKRGQDVALRCDPISGHVSLFWYQQALGQGPEFLTYFQNEAQLDKSGLPSDRFFAERPEGSVSTLKIQRTQQEDSAVYLCASSLATGGPNEKLFFGSGTQLSVL.

The V call is TRBV12-3 or TRBV12-4, the J call TRBJ2-7, with D unresolved. CDR3 size: 13 residues. Trimming took off 6 bases at V and 2 bases at J, with 11 bases between the two ends. CDR3 region: CASSRDLAYEQYF. The CDR3 DNA reads TGTGCCAGCAGCAGAGACTTAGCCTACGAGCAGTACTTC.

J is TRBJ1-5 and V is TRBV6-5; D might be TRBD1 (5 bases). V lost 5 bases and J lost 7, with 9 bases in between. This CDR3 has 12 amino acids. Germline values: CDR1 MNHEY, CDR2 SVGAGI. The CDR3 region has the DNA TGTGCCAGCAGTAGGGGCACCCAGCCCCAGCATTTT. This sequence encodes CASSRGTQPQHF.

The chain recombines TRBV2 with TRBJ2-1; D is ambiguous. V lost 7 bases, J lost 15 bases, and 19 bases lay in between. This CDR3 is 12 amino acids long. Per the germline V gene, CDR1 is SNHLY and CDR2 is FYNNEI. CDR3 region: CASKIESAYRFF. The CDR3 DNA reads TGTGCCAGCAAAATCGAATCCGCTTATAGGTTCTTC.

The genes are TRBV30 and TRBJ2-2, with D perhaps TRBD1 (5 bases). Between the trimmed V and J ends, which lost 4 bases and 4 bases, there was a span of 16 bases. CDR1 and CDR2 from the germline V gene are GTSNPN and SVGIG (reference sequence). The CDR3 has 15 amino acids. CDR3 sequence (DNA): TGTGCCTGGAAGAGGCAGGGCACCGGCACCGGGGAGCTGTTTTTT. Amino acid sequence: CAWKRQGTGTGELFF.

The rearrangement joins TRBV6-4 to TRBJ1-2; D uncertain. Germline V gene data show CDR1 as MRHNA and CDR2 as SNTAGT. Trimming cost V 2 bases and J 4 bases, with 8 bases left between them. This CDR3 is 13 amino acids long. CDR3: CASSDSLGYGYTF. In nucleotides, the CDR3 is TGTGCCAGCAGTGACAGCCTTGGCTATGGCTACACCTTC.

This clone has a handful of counts. The rearrangement joins TRBV7-9 to TRBJ2-1, with 12 bases that match TRBD2. Germline V gene sequence: CDR1 SEHNR, CDR2 FQNEAQ (reference sequence). This CDR3 has 15 amino acids. The junction had 3 bases not matched to a gene; V was cut back by 2 bases and J by 7 bases. The CDR3 region has the DNA TGTGCCAGCAGCTTAAATCTAGCGGGAGGGAATGAGCAGTTCTTC. Translating gives CASSLNLAGGNEQFF.

The CDR3 reads CASSLSQGVGEQYF. As DNA, the CDR3 is TGTGCCAGCAGTTTATCGCAGGGGGTGGGGGAGCAGTACTTC. This chain connects TRBV27 to TRBJ2-7; TRBD1 matches 7 bases. The germline CDR1 and CDR2 sequences are MNHEY and SMNVEV (reference sequence). The V and J ends lost 0 bases and 7 bases, in that order; junction bases with no gene match: 6. The CDR3 covers 14 residues.

The V gene is TRBV11-3, the J gene TRBJ1-1; D gene unclear. The V and J ends lost 3 bases and 3 bases respectively, with 17 bases between them. Looked up from germline, CDR1 is SGHNT and CDR2 is YENEEA. The CDR3 totals 16 residues. The CDR3: CASSFYRGQKDTEAFF. DNA for the CDR3: TGTGCCAGCAGCTTCTACAGAGGGCAAAAGGACACTGAAGCTTTCTTT.

This clone was observed a single time. The genes are TRBV5-6 and TRBJ2-1, with 15 bases identical to TRBD2. CDR1 and CDR2 from the germline V gene are SGHDT and YYEEEE. The CDR3 runs 18 residues. Germline trimming cut 6 bases from V and 4 bases from J; bases unmatched to any gene: 11. The CDR3 is CASTSILGTSGGYNEQFF. The CDR3 DNA follows: TGTGCCAGCACCTCGATCCTAGGGACTAGCGGGGGGTACAATGAGCAGTTCTTC.

The CDR3 sequence is CASSLAGGLTGELFF. Here the CDR3 DNA reads TGTGCCAGCAGCTTAGCTGGCGGACTAACCGGGGAGCTGTTTTTT. The rearrangement links TRBV7-9 to TRBJ2-2, with a tentative D call TRBD2 (6 bases). Germline-derived CDR1 and CDR2 are SEHNR and FQNEAQ (reference sequence). The length of the CDR3 is 15 residues. V was pared by 0 bases and J by 5 bases, with 10 bases between. The full variable domain, completed using reference TRBV7-9 and TRBJ2-2, is DTGVSQNPRHKITKRGQNVTFRCDPISEHNRLYWYRQTLGQGPEFLTYFQNEAQLEKSRLLSDRFSAERPKGSFSTLEIQRTEQGDSAMYLCASSLAGGLTGELFFGEGSRLTVL.

The chain recombines TRBV2 with TRBJ2-1; 7 nucleotides match TRBD2. V lost 10 bases to trimming and J lost 9 bases; unmatched junction nucleotides: 12. Germline assignment: CDR1 SNHLY and CDR2 FYNNEI. This CDR3 has 13 amino acids. Here the CDR3 reads CATSLTSKGEQFF. In DNA form, the CDR3 reads TGTGCCACCTCTTTGACTAGCAAGGGTGAGCAGTTCTTC.

This clone was counted between two and nine times. The chain carries TRBV7-9 and TRBJ1-5; D call uncertain. This CDR3 is 16 amino acids long. V was cut by 5 bases and J by 2 bases, with 16 bases left in between. CDR1 is SEHNR, CDR2 FQNEAQ, per germline (reference sequence). CDR3 amino acids: CASSRGGDLGNQPQHF. CDR3 nucleotide sequence: TGTGCCAGCAGCCGAGGCGGGGATTTGGGCAATCAGCCCCAGCATTTT.

This clone is termed medium-sized. V gene TRBV15 combines with J gene TRBJ1-2, with D possibly TRBD1 on 6 matching bases. Germline CDR1 is LNHNV and CDR2 is YYDKDF (reference sequence). Trimming left V 0 bases short and J 7 bases short, with 12 bases between. CDR3 length: 14 amino acids. The CDR3 spells CATSRDPTGSGYTF. CDR3 nucleotide sequence: TGTGCCACCAGCAGAGACCCGACAGGTTCTGGCTACACCTTC.

This clone occurred a few times. The chain has TRBV27 and TRBJ2-7; 9 bases line up with TRBD1. The ends lost 4 bases at V and 3 bases at J; junction bases unmatched: 10. In germline, CDR1 is MNHEY, CDR2 SMNVEV (reference sequence). The CDR3 consists of 16 residues. The CDR3 sequence: CASSSYRGLFYYEQYF. The CDR3, as DNA: TGTGCCAGCAGTTCTTACAGGGGGCTTTTTTACTACGAGCAGTACTTC.

The chain recombines TRBV27 with TRBJ2-7, with TRBD2 matching over 8 bases. J gave up 1 base and V 8 bases, and 13 bases lay outside the gene matches. The CDR3 spans 16 residues. Looked up from germline, CDR1 is MNHEY and CDR2 is SMNVEV (reference sequence). The CDR3 protein is CASSPSGVAGSYEQYF. DNA of the CDR3: TGTGCCAGCTCCCCAAGCGGTGTAGCGGGATCCTACGAGCAGTACTTC.